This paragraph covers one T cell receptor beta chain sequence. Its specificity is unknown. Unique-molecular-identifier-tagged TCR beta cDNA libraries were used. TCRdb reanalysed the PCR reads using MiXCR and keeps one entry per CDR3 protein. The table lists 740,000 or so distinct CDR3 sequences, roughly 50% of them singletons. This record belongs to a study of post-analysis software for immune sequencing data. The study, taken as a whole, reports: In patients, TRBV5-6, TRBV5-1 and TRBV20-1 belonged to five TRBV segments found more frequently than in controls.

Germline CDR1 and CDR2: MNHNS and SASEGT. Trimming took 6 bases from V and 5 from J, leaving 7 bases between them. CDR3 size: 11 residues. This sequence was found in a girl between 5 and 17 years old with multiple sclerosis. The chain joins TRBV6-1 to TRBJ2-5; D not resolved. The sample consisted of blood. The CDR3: CASREFETQYF. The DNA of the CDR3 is TGTGCCAGCAGGGAATTTGAGACCCAGTACTTC.